The sequence of this TCR beta chain was determined in a study of blood T cell repertoires in COVID-19. Whole-study context: The United States, Italy and Spain supplied acute and convalescent COVID-19 samples.

The CDR3 is 13 amino acids. CDR1 and CDR2 (germline): MDHEN, SYDVKM. V shed 6 bases and J shed 7 bases, with 12 bases lying between them. The method was immunoSEQ multiplex PCR; TCRdb's version includes in-frame clones alone and lacks a portion of them. This repertoire shows 150,000 or so clones, over 75% found once; its top ten account for approximately 13%. V usage is TRBV28 and J usage is TRBJ1-4, with D unresolved. The sample comprised peripheral blood. The sequence was obtained from a man aged 55 to 70 with active or convalescent COVID-19. The CDR3 loop reads CASSTWEGEKLFF. The DNA for the CDR3 is TGTGCCAGCAGCACCTGGGAGGGTGAAAAACTGTTTTTT.